A few counts support the clone carrying this T cell receptor (beta chain). Germline V CDR1 and CDR2: MGHRA, YSYEKL. The ends were cut back, 1 base at V and 5 bases at J, with 15 bases in the middle. The length of the CDR3 is 16 residues. The data originate from a study of beta chain features in type 1 diabetes. Every isolated RNA sample was fully reverse transcribed, so sequencing captured expressed TCRB transcripts. Libraries were prepared by immunoSEQ multiplex PCR; TCRdb keeps only in-frame clonotypes and omits some of them. The table lists hundreds of thousands of clones, about a sixth of them singletons. Sorting of CD4+ naive, central memory, regulatory and stem cell-like memory cells was performed via CD45RO/CCR7/CD25/CD127/CD95/CD27.

This clonotype was sampled from a woman aged 18 to 35 in good health. The chain uses TRBV4-1 and TRBJ2-1; D is unclear. Sequencing used naive CD4+ T cells from blood. CDR3 nucleotide sequence: TGCGCCAGCAGCCAAGTCTCTGGGTATTCAAACAATGAGCAGTTCTTC. Translation gives CASSQVSGYSNNEQFF.